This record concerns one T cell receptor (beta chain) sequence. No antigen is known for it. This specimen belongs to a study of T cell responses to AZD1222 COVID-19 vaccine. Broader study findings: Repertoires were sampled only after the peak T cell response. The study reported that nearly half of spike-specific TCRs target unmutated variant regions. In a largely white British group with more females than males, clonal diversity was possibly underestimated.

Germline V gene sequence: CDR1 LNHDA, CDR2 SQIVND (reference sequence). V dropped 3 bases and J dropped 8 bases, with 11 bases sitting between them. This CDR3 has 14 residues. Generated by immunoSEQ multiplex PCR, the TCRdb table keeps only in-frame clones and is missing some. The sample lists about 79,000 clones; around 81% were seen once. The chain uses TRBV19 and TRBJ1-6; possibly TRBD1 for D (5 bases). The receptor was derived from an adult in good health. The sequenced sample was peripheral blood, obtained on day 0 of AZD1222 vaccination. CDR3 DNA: TGTGCCAGTAGTATGGGTGACAGCTATTCACCCCTCCACTTT. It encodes CASSMGDSYSPLHF. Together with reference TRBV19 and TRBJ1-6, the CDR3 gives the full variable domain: DGGITQSPKYLFRKEGQNVTLSCEQNLNHDAMYWYRQDPGQGLRLIYYSQIVNDFQKGDIAEGYSVSREKKESFPLTVTSAQKNPTAFYLCASSMGDSYSPLHFGNGTRLTVT.